The 20 T cell receptor beta chains in this list originate from one sample, sequenced in a study of blood T cell repertoires in COVID-19. Assay: immunoSEQ multiplex PCR; the TCRdb copy retains only in-frame clones and omits some. Found here are a few hundred thousand clones, roughly 88% of them singletons; the top ten hold around 1.5%. Sequenced: peripheral blood. Receptor source: a woman in her thirties or forties who had recovered from COVID-19.

This chain links TRBV7-9 with TRBJ2-3; 8 bases fit TRBD2. CDR3 length: 15 amino acids. Germline-derived CDR1 and CDR2 are SEHNR and FQNEAQ (reference sequence). V lost 5 bases to trimming and J lost 1 base; unmatched junction nucleotides: 5. Written as DNA, the CDR3 is TGTGCCAGCAGCATTGAACTAGCGGGCACAGATACGCAGTATTTT. It is translated as CASSIELAGTDTQYF.

This chain joins TRBV29-1 and TRBJ2-5; D uncertain. The germline gives CDR1 SQVTM, CDR2 ANQGSEA. The V end lost 6 bases, the J end lost 5 bases, and 16 bases lay between the germline ends. The CDR3 runs 13 residues. The CDR3 DNA sequence: TGCAGCGTGTCGAATGAGGCCGGGGAGACCCAGTACTTC. It yields the protein CSVSNEAGETQYF.

This chain uses TRBV19 with TRBJ2-3, with 11 bases fitting TRBD1. CDR3 length: 21 residues. Germline assignment: CDR1 LNHDA and CDR2 SQIVND (reference sequence). V shed 7 bases, J shed 0 bases, and the junction held 21 bases outside the gene matches. CDR3 region: CASKVTFDLGQGGNSTDTQYF. DNA of the CDR3: TGTGCCAGTAAAGTGACTTTCGACTTGGGACAGGGGGGCAATAGCACAGATACGCAGTATTTT.

The chain is built from TRBV3-1 (or the pseudogene TRBV3-2) and TRBJ1-1; 9 bases are shared with TRBD1. With V trimmed by 6 bases and J by 5 bases, 7 bases remained unmatched. Germline V CDR1 and CDR2: LGHDT, YNNKEL (reference sequence). CDR3 length: 14 residues. The CDR3 region is CASRLTGGRTEAFF. The CDR3 DNA sequence: TGTGCCAGCAGGCTGACAGGGGGGCGGACTGAAGCTTTCTTT.

This clone appeared a single time. The CDR3 DNA follows: TGTGCCAGCAGCACTAACAGGGGCCATGAGCAGTTCTTC. Its protein is CASSTNRGHEQFF. This chain connects TRBV5-5 to TRBJ2-1; 7 nucleotides align to TRBD1. The germline V gene encodes CDR1 SGHKS and CDR2 YYEKEE (reference sequence). J gave up 8 bases and V 4 bases, and 6 bases lay outside the gene matches. The CDR3 contains 13 residues.

The rearrangement uses TRBV5-1 and TRBJ2-5, with D maybe TRBD2 (6 bases). Deletions cut 4 bases from V and 2 bases from J, with 12 bases between. The CDR3 totals 14 residues. Germline CDR1 reads SGHRS; CDR2 reads YFSETQ. This CDR3 reads CASSVGTGQETQYF. As DNA, the CDR3 is TGCGCCAGCAGCGTTGGGACTGGGCAAGAGACCCAGTACTTC.

This clone appeared a single time. A junction end diverges from the germline sequence, so it may reflect a read error. The chain employs TRBV6-5 and TRBJ1-5; 7 bases line up with TRBD1. In germline, CDR1 is MNHEY, CDR2 SVGAGI. The CDR3 contains 13 residues. The CDR3 DNA reads TGTGCCAGCAGTTCCTACCGGGACAGCCCCGCGAATTTT. Translation gives CASSSYRDSPANF.

This chain links TRBV6-1 with TRBJ1-5; no firm D call. V was cut by 2 bases and J by 6 bases, with 8 bases left in between. From germline, CDR1 is MNHNS and CDR2 SASEGT. This CDR3 is 13 amino acids long. CDR3 in DNA: TGTGCCAGCAGTGAACTTTCGGGTCAGCCCCAGCATTTT. Amino acid sequence: CASSELSGQPQHF.

This chain links TRBV3-1 (or the pseudogene TRBV3-2) with TRBJ1-2, with a weak D call TRBD1 (6 bases). CDR1 LGHDT and CDR2 YNNKEL come from the germline V gene (reference sequence). Trimming took 0 bases from V and 6 from J, leaving 26 bases between them. This CDR3 is built from 19 residues. The CDR3 sequence: CASSQDRNIFRGSFNGYTF. CDR3 nucleotide sequence: TGTGCCAGCAGCCAAGATAGAAATATCTTTAGGGGGAGCTTCAATGGCTACACCTTC.

CDR3 region: CASSVSRVEGETQYF. The CDR3, as DNA: TGTGCCAGCAGTGTAAGCAGGGTCGAAGGGGAGACCCAGTACTTC. The V gene is TRBV2, the J gene TRBJ2-5; D perhaps matches TRBD1 (5 bases). Per germline, CDR1 SNHLY and CDR2 FYNNEI. Trimming stripped 4 bases from V and 5 bases from J, with 17 bases between. The CDR3 runs to 15 residues.

This clone has a handful of counts. V and J are TRBV6-5 and TRBJ1-1; D gene uncertain. This CDR3 has 14 residues. V lost 4 bases, J lost 11 bases, and 20 bases lay in between. Germline V CDR1 and CDR2: MNHEY, SVGAGI. CDR3 DNA sequence: TGTGCCAGCAGTTCACACGATAAACCAATGAAGGCTTTCTTT. Translating gives CASSSHDKPMKAFF.

This clone was seen a handful of times. V usage is TRBV7-9 and J usage is TRBJ1-2, with 10 bases fitting TRBD1. V dropped 5 bases and J dropped 4; count of bases not matched to a gene: 10. Germline CDR1 reads SEHNR; CDR2 reads FQNEAQ (reference sequence). The CDR3 sequence is 16 residues long. The CDR3 loop reads CASSLLTGGDSYGYTF. In DNA, the CDR3 is TGTGCCAGCAGCCTACTGACAGGGGGCGATTCCTATGGCTACACCTTC.

The gene calls are TRBV13 and TRBJ1-3, with a tentative D call TRBD1 (5 bases). The CDR3 extends over 14 amino acids. CDR1 and CDR2 from the germline V gene are PRHDT and FYEKMQ (reference sequence). V was pared by 5 bases and J by 4 bases, with 12 bases between. CDR3 in amino acids: CASSGGAQGNTIYF. The CDR3 nucleotides read TGTGCCAGCAGCGGAGGGGCGCAAGGAAACACCATATATTTT.

By share of the sample, this clone is medium-sized. The J gene is TRBJ1-1, the V gene TRBV29-1, with D unclear. CDR3 length equals 12 residues. Germline V gene lookup returns CDR1 SQVTM and CDR2 ANQGSEA. The V and J ends lost 7 bases and 5 bases respectively, with 14 bases between them. The CDR3 loop is CSAQVGETEAFF. In DNA, the CDR3 is TGCAGCGCCCAGGTCGGGGAGACTGAAGCTTTCTTT.

The chain combines TRBV5-6 with TRBJ2-7, with TRBD1 identical over 9 bases. The germline V gene encodes CDR1 SGHDT and CDR2 YYEEEE. This CDR3 region has 15 residues. J gave up 2 bases and V 2 bases, and 5 bases lay outside the gene matches. The CDR3 region has the DNA TGTGCCAGCAGCTTAGGGACAGGGTACGCCTACGAGCAGTACTTC. Protein product: CASSLGTGYAYEQYF.

The V and J genes are TRBV4-2 and TRBJ2-2, with 11 bases identical to TRBD2. The CDR3 extends over 17 amino acids. Per the germline V gene, CDR1 is LGHNA and CDR2 is YNFKEQ. V gave up 1 base and J gave up 5 bases; unmatched junction bases: 6. CDR3 coding DNA: TGTGCCAGCAGCCAAGGACTAGCGGGGCTGCGAACCGGGGAGCTGTTTTTT. This gives the protein CASSQGLAGLRTGELFF.

CDR3 bases: TGTGCCAGCAGTCCGGTGGAGCGGGGGACGAATGAGCAGTTCTTC. As protein: CASSPVERGTNEQFF. This chain uses TRBV6-5 with TRBJ2-1, with 8 bases identical to TRBD2. J lost 7 bases, V lost 5 bases, and 10 bases had no gene match. This CDR3 has 15 amino acids. CDR1 MNHEY and CDR2 SVGAGI come from the germline V gene.

The table lists this clone with a few counts. The V call is TRBV7-2, the J call TRBJ1-1, with D possibly TRBD1 on 6 matching bases. This CDR3 is built from 13 residues. Trimming left V 1 base short and J 7 bases short, with 10 bases between. The germline CDR1 and CDR2 sequences are SGHTA and FQGNSA. The DNA for the CDR3 is TGTGCCAGCAGCTTAGAGGCAGGGGATGAAGCTTTCTTT. Translated, it gives CASSLEAGDEAFF. Full variable domain (outside the CDR3, taken from reference TRBV7-2 and TRBJ1-1): GAGVSQSPSNKVTEKGKDVELRCDPISGHTALYWYRQSLGQGLEFLIYFQGNSAPDKSGLPSDRFSAERTGGSVSTLTIQRTQQEDSAVYLCASSLEAGDEAFFGQGTRLTVV.

The chain joins TRBV18 to TRBJ2-6, with 9 positions matching TRBD2. After removal of 5 bases from V and 4 bases from J, the junction contained 12 bases not matched to a gene. The CDR3 consists of 18 residues. From germline, CDR1 is KGHSH and CDR2 LQKENI. The CDR3 spells CASSWVLAGADGANVLTF. The CDR3 bases are TGTGCCAGCTCATGGGTGTTAGCGGGGGCAGACGGGGCCAACGTCCTGACTTTC.

In nucleotides, the CDR3 is TGTGCCAGCAGCCAAGATCTGGGGGGTGGCTACACCTTC. It encodes CASSQDLGGGYTF. V gene TRBV3-1 (or the pseudogene TRBV3-2) combines with J gene TRBJ1-2, with a possible D match to TRBD1 (5 bases). Germline lookup yields CDR1 LGHDT and CDR2 YNNKEL (reference sequence). Trimming removed 0 bases from V and 7 bases from J, with 9 bases in between. CDR3 length: 13 residues.